Listed below are T cell receptor beta chains from one sample, sequenced in a study of cytomegalovirus exposure and HLA in healthy donors. Profiled with immunoSEQ multiplex PCR; TCRdb holds only in-frame clones, not every one. The repertoire holds about 140,000 clones, around 77% seen once, with approximately 2% in the top ten. The sequencing sample was made of PBMCs. These receptors were collected from a man aged 25 to 40 in good health and CMV-seronegative. Both conserved end residues are part of each CDR3. The D gene is left open where the match is weak. Expanded clones are given a class, and other clones once, few, many or no size at all.

- TRBJ2-2 TRBV2 - TGTGCCAGCAGTGAATGGTACCGAGAGGCCGGGGAGCTGTTTTTT CASSEWYREAGELFF
- TRBJ2-2 TRBV2 TRBD2 TGTGCCAGCACTAGGACTAGCGGGATCCCCGGGGAGCTGTTTTTT CASTRTSGIPGELFF
- TRBJ2-2 TRBV27 - TGTGCCAGCAGTTTTGGGAGCGGGGAGCTGTTTTTT CASSFGSGELFF
once TRBJ2-3 TRBV18 - TGTGCCAGCTCACCACCCGAGTATACGCAGTATTTT CASSPPEYTQYF
many TRBJ2-1 TRBV6-1 - TGTGCCAGCAGTGTTGGGCCGGACTTCTCCTACAATGAGCAGTTCTTC CASSVGPDFSYNEQFF
- TRBJ2-2 TRBV27 - TGTGCCAGCCGCCGGCGCCTGGGGGCGGACACCGGGGAGCTGTTTTTT CASRRRLGADTGELFF
- TRBJ1-5 TRBV4-1 TRBD1 TGCGCCAGCAGCACAGGGGGGGATAGCAATCAGCCCCAGCATTTT CASSTGGDSNQPQHF
- TRBJ2-5 TRBV6-5 - TGTGCCAGCAGTTACTCGACGGGAGTAGGGATAGAGACCCAGTACTTC CASSYSTGVGIETQYF
once TRBJ2-2 TRBV28 - TGTGCCAGCAGTCGCACACAGGGTACCGGGGAGCTGTTTTTT CASSRTQGTGELFF
- TRBJ1-5 TRBV13 - TGTGCCAGCAGCTTAAGGGGGAGACAAGAGGGCAATCAGCCCCAGCATTTT CASSLRGRQEGNQPQHF
once TRBJ1-4 TRBV28 TRBD1 TGTGCCAGCAGGCGCCAGGGGGCAAGGGCAACTAATGAAAAACTGTTTTTT CASRRQGARATNEKLFF
- TRBJ2-3 TRBV12-5 - TGTGCTAGTGGTTTGCCTAGCACCAGTCCGGATACGCAGTATTTT CASGLPSTSPDTQYF
few TRBJ1-4 TRBV4-1 TRBD1 TGCGCCAGCAGCCGAGACGACAGGGGGTCTGAAAAACTGTTTTTT CASSRDDRGSEKLFF
- TRBJ2-2 TRBV6-5 TRBD1 TGTGCCAGCAGTTACGGGACAGGGGGAACCGGGGAGCTGTTTTTT CASSYGTGGTGELFF
- TRBJ2-3 TRBV6-6 - TGTGCCAGCAGCGCCCAGGCGCAGTATTTT CASSAQAQYF
- TRBJ2-7 TRBV4-2 - TGTGCCAGCAGCCAAGATCGGGGTAGCGTGGCCTACGAGCAGTACTTC CASSQDRGSVAYEQYF
- TRBJ1-2 TRBV28 - TGTGCCAGCAGTAAGCGGACAGTTAACTATGGCTACACCTTC CASSKRTVNYGYTF
- TRBJ2-7 TRBV18 TRBD1 TGTGCCAGCTCACCACTGCGACAGGGCCAGGGCGAGCAGTACTTC CASSPLRQGQGEQYF
- TRBJ2-7 TRBV9 TRBD2 TGTGCCAGCAGCGTCTTCAGCGGGAGGGCCGAAGAGCAGTACTTC CASSVFSGRAEEQYF
few TRBJ1-2 TRBV6-5 - TGTGCCAGCAGTTACGGGGGGGCCTATGGCTACACCTTC CASSYGGAYGYTF
- TRBJ2-2 TRBV7-6 TRBD2 TGTGCCAGCAGGCCGACTAGCGGGAGCACCGGGGAGCTGTTTTTT CASRPTSGSTGELFF
- TRBJ1-3 TRBV28 - TGTGCCAGCAGTGGACAGTCGCCGCGGAACACCATATATTTT CASSGQSPRNTIYF
- TRBJ1-2 TRBV2 - TGTGCCAGCAGCCAGAATCAGGGTAGAGGCTACACCTTC CASSQNQGRGYTF
- TRBJ2-4 TRBV2 - TGTGCCAGCAGTGGAACGGGGAGCCCGGGAACCATTCAGTACTTC CASSGTGSPGTIQYF
- TRBJ2-5 TRBV4-1 TRBD2 TGCGCCAGCAGCCAAGAGCCGGGGGGGGAGCGAGAGACCCAGTACTTC CASSQEPGGERETQYF
- TRBJ2-5 TRBV28 TRBD1 TGTGCCAGCAGTCATGCCGGGACAGGATGGGGAGAGCAGTACTTC CASSHAGTGWGEQYF
many TRBJ2-3 TRBV15 - TGTGCCACCAGCCCCCAAGGTTGGGCTAGCGGCACAGATACGCAGTATTTT CATSPQGWASGTDTQYF
- TRBJ2-7 TRBV27 - TGTGCCAGCATTGGACTCAGGGGCCGCGACAATTCCCCCCCCGAGCAGTACTTC CASIGLRGRDNSPPEQYF
once TRBJ2-3 TRBV6-5 - TGTGCCAGCAGTTACGGGGGCGATCAGGCAGATACGCAGTATTTT CASSYGGDQADTQYF
- TRBJ1-1 TRBV29-1 TRBD1 TGCAGCGTTGCCCGGGACAGGGGGACTGAAGCTTTCTTT CSVARDRGTEAFF
- TRBJ2-7 TRBV14 - TGTGCCAGCAACCAATTCGGGAATCCGGAGCAGTACTTC CASNQFGNPEQYF
once TRBJ2-5 TRBV9 TRBD2 TGTGCCAGCAGCGTAGGGGGCGGGAGAATGGAGACCCAGTACTTC CASSVGGGRMETQYF
- TRBJ1-5 TRBV18 TRBD1 TGTGCCAGCTCACCAGGGACAGAAAATCAGCCCCAGCATTTT CASSPGTENQPQHF
- TRBJ2-3 TRBV5-1 TRBD2 TGCGCCAGCAGCTTTATGACTAGCGGGCAACGTAGCACAGATACGCAGTATTTT CASSFMTSGQRSTDTQYF
- TRBJ2-3 TRBV5-4 TRBD2 TGTGCCAGCAGCTTGGCCTCTAGCGGAACTAGCACAGATACGCAGTATTTT CASSLASSGTSTDTQYF
- TRBJ2-7 TRBV5-4 - TGTGCCAGCAGCTTGGAGGACACCTCCTACGAGCAGTACTTC CASSLEDTSYEQYF
- TRBJ2-7 TRBV11-2 - TGTGCCAGCAGCTTAGATCCCCCCGGGAGCTCCTACGAGCAGTACTTC CASSLDPPGSSYEQYF
- TRBJ2-3 TRBV11-2 TRBD2 TGTGCCAGCAGCTTAAGGCTACGAGCGGGAGGCCATTCCACAGATACGCAGTATTTT CASSLRLRAGGHSTDTQYF
- TRBJ1-4 TRBV18 - TGTGCCAGCTCACGTGGGGAGAATGAAAAACTGTTTTTT CASSRGENEKLFF
once TRBJ2-7 TRBV6-5 - TGTGCCAGCAGTTACGACATCCTCTCCTACGAGCAGTACTTC CASSYDILSYEQYF